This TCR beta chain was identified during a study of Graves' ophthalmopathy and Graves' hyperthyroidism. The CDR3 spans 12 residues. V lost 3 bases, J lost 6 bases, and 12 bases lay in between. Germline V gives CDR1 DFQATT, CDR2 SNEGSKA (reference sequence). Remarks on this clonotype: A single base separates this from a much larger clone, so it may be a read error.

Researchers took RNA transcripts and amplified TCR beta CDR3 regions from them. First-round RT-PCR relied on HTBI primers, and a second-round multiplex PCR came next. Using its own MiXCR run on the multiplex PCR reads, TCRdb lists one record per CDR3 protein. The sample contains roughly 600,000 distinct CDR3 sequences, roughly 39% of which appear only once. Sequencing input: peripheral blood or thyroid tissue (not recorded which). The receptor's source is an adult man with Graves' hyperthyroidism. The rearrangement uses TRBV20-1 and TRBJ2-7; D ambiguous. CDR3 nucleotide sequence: TGCAGTGCTAGTGCTGGGCTCGGCGAGCAGTACTTC. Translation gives CSASAGLGEQYF.